Given below is one TCR beta chain in context. The antigen is not known. The data were obtained in a study of cytomegalovirus exposure and HLA in healthy donors. PCR primers comprised 60 Vbeta and 13 Jbeta primers. TCRdb's copy holds only in-frame clones and misses some; the assay was immunoSEQ multiplex PCR. The data hold approximately 100,000 clones, with 60% to 80% observed a single time. The CDR3 extends over 16 amino acids. Unmatched junction bases numbered 3, after V lost 2 bases and J lost 3 bases. Germline CDR1 reads SGHTA; CDR2 reads FQGTGA. Study-wide findings and caveats: The authors judged a highly shared variant cluster likely a sequencing artifact. A few CMV-associated chains were confirmed in vitro to be specific for CMV antigens.

The sequence was obtained from a man in his fifties or sixties in good health and CMV-seropositive. The J gene is TRBJ2-3, the V gene TRBV7-3; TRBD2 matches 12 bases. Sequenced input: PBMCs. Written as DNA, the CDR3 is TGTGCCAGCAGCTTACTAGCGGGAGGGACAACAGATACGCAGTATTTT. This sequence encodes CASSLLAGGTTDTQYF.